The clone carrying this T cell receptor beta chain was observed a single time. The data belong to a study of control samples from healthy donors and cancer patients. The CDR3 has 13 residues. Germline V gives CDR1 MNHEY, CDR2 SVGAGI. Trimming pared 9 bases from V and 7 bases from J, leaving 15 bases between. TCRdb's table, derived via immunoSEQ multiplex PCR, lists solely in-frame clones and lacks some. The table lists some 120,000 clones, about nine tenths of them singletons. The V and J genes are TRBV6-5 and TRBJ1-4, with D possibly being TRBD1 (5 bases). The receptor's source is a man between 18 and 29 years old in good health. Specimen: blood. CDR3 coding DNA: TGTGCCAGGGGGGTCGGGGCGGGTGAAAAACTGTTTTTT. This gives the protein CARGVGAGEKLFF.